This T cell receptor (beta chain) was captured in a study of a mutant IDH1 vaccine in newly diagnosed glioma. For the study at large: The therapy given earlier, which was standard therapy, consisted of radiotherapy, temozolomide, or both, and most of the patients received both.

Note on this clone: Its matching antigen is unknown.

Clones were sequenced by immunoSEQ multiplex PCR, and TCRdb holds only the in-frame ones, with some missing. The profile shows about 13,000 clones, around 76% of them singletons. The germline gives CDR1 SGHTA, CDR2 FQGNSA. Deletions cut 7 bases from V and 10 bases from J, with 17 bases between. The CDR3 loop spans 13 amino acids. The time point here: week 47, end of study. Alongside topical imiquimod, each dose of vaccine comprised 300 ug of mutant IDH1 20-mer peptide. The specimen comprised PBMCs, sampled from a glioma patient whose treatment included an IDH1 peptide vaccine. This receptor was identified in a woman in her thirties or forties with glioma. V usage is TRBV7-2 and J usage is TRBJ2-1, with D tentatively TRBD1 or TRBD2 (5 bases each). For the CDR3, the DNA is TGTGCCAGCACCTCCCTGGGGCGGGCGGAGCAGTTCTTC. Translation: CASTSLGRAEQFF.